This passage covers 18 T cell receptor beta chains from one sample sequenced in a study of prognosis after radiotherapy for stage I lung cancer. Genomic DNA served as the source from which two-round multiplex PCR generated TCR beta CDR3 amplicons. Initially, in first-round PCR, primers specific to each TRBV and TRBJ gene were used. TCRdb analysed the multiplex PCR reads with MiXCR anew, one entry per CDR3 protein. The sample holds 13,000 or so distinct CDR3 sequences; approximately 53% are singletons and the top ten take 35% to 40%. Sequences were derived from PBMCs, sampled before or after stereotactic body radiation therapy (not recorded which). The origin of the receptors is a donor aged 50 or older with non-small cell lung cancer.

The V call is TRBV19, the J call TRBJ2-7; the D gene is possibly TRBD2 (6 bases). Trimming removed 5 bases from V and 1 base from J, with 18 bases in between. This CDR3 region has 16 residues. Germline CDR1 reads LNHDA; CDR2 reads SQIVND (reference sequence). In DNA form, the CDR3 reads TGTGCCAGTAGTGACCCGGGGGTGCGGGGTTCCTACGAGCAGTACTTC. Translation: CASSDPGVRGSYEQYF.

This clonotype has at least ten counts. The genes are TRBV10-3 and TRBJ2-7; D ambiguous. V dropped 10 bases and J dropped 0 bases, with 16 bases sitting between them. CDR3 length: 14 amino acids. Germline lookup yields CDR1 ENHRY and CDR2 SYGVKD. The CDR3 coding sequence is TGTGCCACAGGCTCGGCCAGTGGCTCCTACGAGCAGTACTTC. This encodes CATGSASGSYEQYF.

This clonotype appeared many times. A much larger clone differs by one base, so this may be a read error. This sequence joins TRBV11-2 and TRBJ2-7, with D uncertain. Trimming took off 5 bases at V and 2 bases at J, with 16 bases between the two ends. CDR3 length: 15 residues. The germline V gene encodes CDR1 SGHAT and CDR2 FQNNGV. The DNA of the CDR3 is TGTGCCAGCAGCGCCTACCGGGCCCTAGCCTACGAGCAGTACTTC. This gives the protein CASSAYRALAYEQYF. The whole variable domain, filled in from reference TRBV11-2 and TRBJ2-7, reads EAGVAQSPRYKIIEKRQSVAFWCNPISGHATLYWYQQILGQGPKLLIQFQNNGVVDDSQLPKDRFSAERLKGVDSTLKIQPAKLEDSAVYLCASSAYRALAYEQYFGPGTRLTVT.

This clonotype was found many times. CDR3 nucleotide sequence: TGTGCCAGCAGCGTAGAAGGGACTAATGAAAAACTGTTTTTT. The encoded protein is CASSVEGTNEKLFF. The V and J genes are TRBV3-1 and TRBJ1-4; D gene uncertain. CDR1 and CDR2 from the germline V gene are LGHDT and YNNKEL (reference sequence). The CDR3 is 14 residues long. V was trimmed by 5 bases and J by 2 bases, leaving 9 bases between them.

Sample share makes this clonotype medium-sized. The CDR3 reads CASSLPTNEKLFF. The CDR3 nucleotides are TGCGCCAGCAGCTTGCCGACTAATGAAAAACTGTTTTTT. This chain connects TRBV5-1 to TRBJ1-4; D is unclear. The CDR3 is made up of 13 amino acids. V was clipped by 1 base and J by 2 bases, with 3 bases between them. Germline CDR1 reads SGHRS; CDR2 reads YFSETQ.

This clonotype appeared many times. This chain links TRBV20-1 with TRBJ2-7; 16 bases match TRBD2. The trim removed 3 bases at V and 2 bases at J, leaving 10 bases unmatched. CDR1 and CDR2 (germline): DFQATT, SNEGSKA (reference sequence). This CDR3 has 18 residues. This CDR3 reads CSARGTGTSGRAAYEQYF. The DNA of the CDR3 is TGCAGTGCTAGGGGGACCGGGACTAGCGGGAGGGCAGCCTACGAGCAGTACTTC.

The chain combines TRBV5-8 with TRBJ1-4; D gene uncertain. The germline V and J ends were trimmed by 5 bases and 7 bases, with 15 bases remaining between them. The germline gives CDR1 SGHTS, CDR2 YDEGEE. CDR3 length: 14 residues. As DNA, the CDR3 is TGTGCCAGCAGGGCGGGAGTGGACGTTGAAAAACTGTTTTTT. Its translation: CASRAGVDVEKLFF.

This clonotype showed up many times. The chain has TRBV7-6 and TRBJ1-4; TRBD1 agrees at 12 bases. Germline V lookup: CDR1 SGHVS, CDR2 FNYEAQ. The length of the CDR3 is 18 residues. Trimming at V came to 5 bases and at J to 2 bases, leaving 9 bases not matched to a gene. The CDR3 spells CASSQGTGGSITNEKLFF. As DNA, the CDR3 is TGTGCCAGCAGCCAGGGGACAGGGGGCAGTATCACTAATGAAAAACTGTTTTTT.

V usage is TRBV7-9 and J usage is TRBJ1-3; D might be TRBD1 (5 bases). V lost 5 bases and J 1 base, leaving 9 bases between the germline ends. The CDR3 is 14 residues long. Germline-derived CDR1 and CDR2 are SEHNR and FQNEAQ (reference sequence). The CDR3 region is CASSAGESGNTIYF. CDR3 coding DNA: TGTGCCAGCAGCGCGGGGGAGTCTGGAAACACCATATATTTT.

On this clonotype itself: An end of the junction does not agree with germline; a read error may underlie this. The V gene is TRBV12-3 or TRBV12-4, the J gene TRBJ2-7, with 7 bases fitting TRBD2. CDR3 length equals 14 residues. The CDR3 nucleotides are TGTGCCAGCAGCCAAGCGGGGAAGGTCTACGAGAAGTACTTC. This codes for CASSQAGKVYEKYF.

Concerning this clonotype itself: A far larger clone is only one base removed, so a read error is likely. The chain joins TRBV6-2 or TRBV6-3 to TRBJ2-5; possibly TRBD2 for D (7 bases). The J call may be in error: the DNA end matches TRBJ2-1 better. The CDR3 sequence is 17 residues long. Germline assignment: CDR1 MNHEY and CDR2 SVGEGT. The CDR3 nucleotides read TGTGCCAGCAGTTCCCTCGTAGAGGGGGGGGTAGGTGATGAGCAGTTCTTC. Translating it yields CASSSLVEGGVGDEQFF.

The chain carries TRBV7-3 and TRBJ2-1; 9 bases are shared with TRBD2. This CDR3 region has 16 residues. Trimming removed 5 bases from V and 6 bases from J; junction bases left unmatched: 11. CDR1 is SGHTA, CDR2 FQGTGA, per germline. CDR3 nucleotides: TGTGCCAGCAGCCCGACCTTAGCGGGGGCCTTCAATGAGCAGTTCTTC. Translated: CASSPTLAGAFNEQFF.

With respect to this clonotype: The conserved phenylalanine or tryptophan is not found at the CDR3 terminus, so this likely reflects a read error. The rearrangement links TRBV27 to TRBJ1-2; 9 bases agree with TRBD1. V was pared by 6 bases and J by 9 bases, with 8 bases of the junction left unmatched. CDR3 length: 13 residues. Per the germline V gene, CDR1 is MNHEY and CDR2 is SMNVEV (reference sequence). In DNA form, the CDR3 reads TGTGCCAGCAGGAAACAGGGGGCGCGGTGCTACACCTTG. Translated: CASRKQGARCYTL.

The V and J genes are TRBV6-1 and TRBJ1-5, with a tentative D call TRBD1 (6 bases). The length of the CDR3 is 14 residues. The V gene lost 6 bases and the J gene lost 10 bases, with 19 bases spanning the gap. The germline V gene has CDR1 MNHNS and CDR2 SASEGT. The CDR3 loop reads CASSVTGIGHPQHF. CDR3 DNA: TGTGCCAGCAGCGTTACAGGGATTGGTCATCCCCAGCATTTT.

V is TRBV4-1 and J is TRBJ1-2; D remains ambiguous. The germline V gene encodes CDR1 MGHRA and CDR2 YSYEKL. This CDR3 spans 15 amino acids. Trimming left V 3 bases short and J 8 bases short, with 19 bases between. The CDR3: CASSQGKGRLDGYTF. The CDR3 nucleotides are TGCGCCAGCAGCCAGGGGAAAGGTCGTCTAGACGGCTACACCTTC.

The rearrangement uses TRBV5-8 and TRBJ1-6, with D uncertain. CDR3 length: 14 amino acids. Germline CDR1 and CDR2: SGHTS and YDEGEE. The V end lost 3 bases, the J end lost 12 bases, and 16 bases lay between the germline ends. The CDR3 protein is CASSSRTHTRPLHF. The CDR3 coding sequence is TGTGCCAGCAGCTCACGGACGCATACTCGACCCCTCCACTTT.

V is TRBV24-1 and J is TRBJ1-4; 7 bases are shared with TRBD1. The germline V gene encodes CDR1 KGHDR and CDR2 SFDVKD. The V gene end was trimmed by 5 bases and the J gene end by 4 bases; junction bases not matched to a gene: 6. The CDR3 consists of 15 residues. CDR3 nucleotide sequence: TGTGCCACCAGTGTGGGCAGGGGGTATAATGAAAAACTGTTTTTT. This codes for CATSVGRGYNEKLFF.

The rearrangement uses TRBV20-1 and TRBJ1-5, with D tentatively TRBD1 (5 bases). V was trimmed by 4 bases and J by 11 bases, leaving 27 bases between them. The germline V gene has CDR1 DFQATT and CDR2 SNEGSKA (reference sequence). The CDR3 spans 16 residues. CDR3: CSAIGTAQGLRQAQHF. CDR3 DNA: TGCAGTGCTATCGGAACAGCTCAGGGTTTAAGGCAGGCCCAGCATTTT.